This TCR beta chain was captured by sequencing in a study of shared clonotypes between healthy human individuals. Turning to the study itself: Sampling drew on donors who were two women and a few men aged 18 to 49.

Study-wide points: The low donor count limited represented genetic and exposure-history diversity.

Unsorted PBMC DNA went through sequencing on ten immunoSEQ deep assay plates. This table comes from immunoSEQ multiplex PCR, and its TCRdb copy is limited to in-frame clones, with some not included. The profile covers 400,000 to 500,000 clones, with around 80% appearing a single time and 12% taken by the ten largest. As regards this clone: The antigen is unknown.

Participating donors were healthy, HIV-negative adults free of recent acute infections or vaccinations. Germline CDR1 is KGHSH and CDR2 is LQKENI. Losses at the gene ends were 1 base for V and 1 base for J; bases not matched to a gene: 6. This CDR3 spans 16 amino acids. The source is a woman aged 40 to 55 in good health. Some clones in this sample may be carry-over from other donors' samples. The chain links TRBV18 to TRBJ2-5, with TRBD1 matching over 7 bases. Sequenced: PBMCs. For the CDR3, the DNA is TGTGCCAGCTCACCACTTGGGGCAGGGGGCCAAGAGACCCAGTACTTC. Its protein product is CASSPLGAGGQETQYF.